The following is a T cell receptor (beta chain) sequence with its context. Its antigen is not identified. Patients with autoimmune history or systemic immunosuppression were excluded. The protocol was immunoSEQ multiplex PCR, while the TCRdb copy is restricted to in-frame clones and leaves out a portion. The sample contains approximately 88,000 clones, 88% of which appear only once. This sample is drawn from a study of OX40 agonist ivuxolimab in advanced cancers. General observations from the study: There was clonal expansion of CD4+ and CD8+ blood T cells by week 6 at 0.1 to 3.0 mg/kg. Averaging showed that CD8+ T cells had more expanded clones than CD4+ did.

With 3 bases clipped from V and 2 bases from J, the junction kept 4 bases outside the gene matches. The CDR3 is 15 amino acids. The germline V gene has CDR1 LNHDA and CDR2 SQIVND (reference sequence). Specimen: CD4+ or CD8+ T cells sorted from blood, collected in a trial of the OX40 agonist ivuxolimab. This chain connects TRBV19 to TRBJ2-5; 9 bases align to TRBD2. The clonotype was recovered from an adult with an advanced solid tumor such as melanoma, head and neck, liver or kidney cancer. CDR3 sequence reads: CASSINLAGQETQYF. The CDR3 region has the DNA TGTGCCAGTAGTATTAATCTAGCGGGACAAGAGACCCAGTACTTC.